The rows below give T cell receptor beta chains drawn from one sample of a study of blood T cell repertoires in COVID-19. The assay was immunoSEQ multiplex PCR, and TCRdb's table has in-frame clones only and misses some. The sample includes 150,000 or so clones, approximately 82% seen only once; the top ten take 15% to 20%. Material: PBMCs or T cells enriched from blood (not recorded which). Every receptor here comes from a man aged 55 to 70 who had recovered from COVID-19. Each CDR3 is given with its conserved first and last residue. The D gene is left open where the match is weak. The size field is filled for only some rows; it gives once, few, many or a size class.

cdr3_aa cdr3_nt v_call d_call clone_size j_call
CAWRGLAGGSYEQYF TGTGCCTGGAGGGGACTAGCGGGAGGATCCTACGAGCAGTACTTC TRBV30 TRBD2 NA TRBJ2-7
CASSYSFWGGGELFF TGTGCCAGCAGTTACTCCTTCTGGGGAGGCGGGGAGCTGTTTTTT TRBV6-5 NA NA TRBJ2-2
CASSQEVSQGPYEQYF TGCGCCAGCAGCCAAGAAGTCTCACAGGGACCCTACGAGCAGTACTTC TRBV4-1 NA NA TRBJ2-7
CASSPTGDNYGYTF TGTGCCAGCAGCCCTACAGGGGATAACTATGGCTACACCTTC TRBV28 TRBD1 NA TRBJ1-2
CASRPPGGSYNEQFF TGTGCCAGCAGGCCCCCAGGGGGCTCCTACAATGAGCAGTTCTTC TRBV6-5 TRBD1 NA TRBJ2-1
CASRRLAGVNEQFF TGTGCCAGCAGAAGACTAGCGGGAGTCAATGAGCAGTTCTTC TRBV2 TRBD2 NA TRBJ2-1
CASSLDLAGGPNGELFF TGCGCCAGCAGCTTAGACCTAGCGGGAGGGCCGAACGGGGAGCTGTTTTTT TRBV5-1 TRBD2 NA TRBJ2-2
CASSLVPGTVFF TGTGCCAGCAGCTTGGTACCCGGGACAGTGTTTTTT TRBV5-8 TRBD1 NA TRBJ1-4
CASSKALRVNYGYTF TGTGCCAGCAGCAAAGCGTTACGGGTAAACTATGGCTACACCTTC TRBV21-1 NA few TRBJ1-2
CASSPHRGTGGIYTF TGTGCCAGCAGCCCCCACAGGGGGACAGGGGGCATCTACACCTTC TRBV6-5 TRBD1 once TRBJ1-2
CASKQGVNAGELFF TGTGCCAGCAAGCAGGGTGTTAATGCCGGGGAGCTGTTTTTT TRBV6-5 NA NA TRBJ2-2
CASSPQDSLKGQETQYF TGTGCCAGCAGCCCCCAGGACAGTTTGAAGGGGCAAGAGACCCAGTACTTC TRBV9 NA NA TRBJ2-5
CASSPFGGSGETQYF TGTGCCAGCAGCCCCTTCGGCGGGAGTGGGGAGACCCAGTACTTC TRBV7-2 TRBD2 NA TRBJ2-5
CSVGGTGTYEQYF TGCAGCGTTGGGGGGACAGGGACCTACGAGCAGTACTTC TRBV29-1 TRBD1 few TRBJ2-7
CASNPTQGVHGYTF TGTGCCAGCAATCCTACACAGGGAGTCCATGGCTACACCTTC TRBV6-5 NA NA TRBJ1-2
CASSFAGYEQYF TGTGCCAGCAGTTTCGCGGGCTACGAGCAGTACTTC TRBV27 NA few TRBJ2-7
CASSGGDRYYGYTF TGTGCCAGCAGTGGAGGGGACAGATACTATGGCTACACCTTC TRBV28 TRBD1 NA TRBJ1-2
CASSLASRTVLAKNIQYF TGTGCCAGCAGCTTAGCGTCCCGGACAGTACTAGCCAAAAACATTCAGTACTTC TRBV7-9 NA NA TRBJ2-4
CASTGQGYEQYF TGTGCCAGTACAGGGCAGGGCTACGAGCAGTACTTC TRBV11-3 NA NA TRBJ2-7
CASSPSGTAPLALEAFF TGCGCCAGCAGCCCCAGTGGGACAGCCCCCTTGGCCCTTGAAGCTTTCTTT TRBV5-1 TRBD1 NA TRBJ1-1
CAWDRFGEQYF TGTGCCTGGGACAGGTTTGGCGAGCAGTACTTC TRBV30 NA once TRBJ2-7
CASSIDAAPGANVLTF TGTGCCAGTAGTATAGACGCGGCGCCTGGGGCCAACGTCCTGACTTTC TRBV19 NA NA TRBJ2-6
CASSSGLNDNNEQFF TGTGCCAGCAGCTCCGGACTAAACGATAACAATGAGCAGTTCTTC TRBV5-5 NA few TRBJ2-1
CASSPVRELGETQYF TGTGCCAGCTCACCAGTGCGGGAGTTAGGAGAGACCCAGTACTTC TRBV18 TRBD2 NA TRBJ2-5
CASSSFYFRDKKGNEQFF TGTGCCAGCAGCTCGTTTTATTTCCGGGATAAAAAAGGCAATGAGCAGTTCTTC TRBV7-8 NA NA TRBJ2-1
CSASGTGRNTIYF TGCAGTGCTAGTGGGACAGGGCGAAACACCATATATTTT TRBV20-1 TRBD1 NA TRBJ1-3
CASRRAGTGGNEQFF TGTGCCAGCAGGAGGGCTGGGACAGGGGGCAATGAGCAGTTCTTC TRBV28 TRBD1 NA TRBJ2-1
CASSIDRGARNEKLFF TGTGCCAGTAGTATAGATCGCGGGGCCCGGAATGAAAAACTGTTTTTT TRBV19 NA NA TRBJ1-4